A single sample is the source of the 29 T cell receptor beta chains below, sequenced in a study of blood T cell repertoires in COVID-19. Only in-frame clones appear in the TCRdb table, and some are missing; sequencing was by immunoSEQ multiplex PCR. The sample lists 49,000 or so clones; 83% were seen once. Sequenced material: peripheral blood. These receptors were collected from a man in his 60s with active COVID-19.

This clone was picked up a small number of times. The chain employs TRBV28 and TRBJ2-7, with 9 positions matching TRBD2. This CDR3 spans 17 amino acids. J lost 3 bases, V lost 5 bases, and 14 bases had no gene match. Per germline, CDR1 MDHEN and CDR2 SYDVKM. CDR3 protein: CASSPQRGSGSFYEQYF. The DNA for the CDR3 is TGTGCCAGCAGTCCCCAACGAGGTAGCGGGAGTTTCTACGAGCAGTACTTC. Based on the CDR3 plus reference TRBV28 and TRBJ2-7, the full variable domain is DVKVTQSSRYLVKRTGEKVFLECVQDMDHENMFWYRQDPGLGLRLIYFSYDVKMKEKGDIPEGYSVSREKKERFSLILESASTNQTSMYLCASSPQRGSGSFYEQYFGPGTRLTVT.

This clone was seen a handful of times. V is TRBV2 and J is TRBJ2-2, with 9 bases fitting TRBD1. The CDR3 sequence is 16 residues long. The germline gives CDR1 SNHLY, CDR2 FYNNEI. Germline trimming cut 7 bases from V and 0 bases from J; bases unmatched to any gene: 6. The CDR3 protein is CASNRQGVSNTGELFF. In DNA form, the CDR3 reads TGTGCCAGCAATAGACAGGGGGTTTCGAACACCGGGGAGCTGTTTTTT. Full variable domain (remainder filled in from reference TRBV2 and TRBJ2-2): EPEVTQTPSHQVTQMGQEVILRCVPISNHLYFYWYRQILGQKVEFLVSFYNNEISEKSEIFDDQFSVERPDGSNFTLKIRSTKLEDSAMYFCASNRQGVSNTGELFFGEGSRLTVL.

J is TRBJ1-1 and V is TRBV6-6; D is perhaps TRBD1 (5 bases). Trimming pared 7 bases from V and 2 bases from J, leaving 14 bases between. Germline CDR1 reads MNHNY; CDR2 reads SVGAGI (reference sequence). The CDR3 is made up of 14 amino acids. The CDR3 is CASTLQEGNTEAFF. CDR3 sequence (DNA): TGTGCCAGCACTCTACAGGAGGGAAACACTGAAGCTTTCTTT.

This chain joins TRBV19 and TRBJ2-1, with TRBD2 matching over 7 bases. This CDR3 region has 13 residues. In germline, CDR1 is LNHDA, CDR2 SQIVND (reference sequence). The V segment lost 8 bases and the J segment 7 bases; nucleotides outside the gene matches: 8. For the CDR3, the DNA is TGTGCCAGTGGGGGGAGGGCAATGAATGAGCAGTTCTTC. Translating gives CASGGRAMNEQFF.

The chain combines TRBV28 with TRBJ2-3; TRBD1 matches 8 bases. The CDR3 covers 16 residues. Germline V CDR1 and CDR2: MDHEN, SYDVKM. The junction had 12 bases not matched to a gene; V was cut back by 6 bases and J by 4 bases. The CDR3 loop reads CASRGGQGPYSDTQYF. The CDR3 DNA is TGTGCCAGCAGGGGAGGACAGGGACCGTATTCAGATACGCAGTATTTT.

The chain links TRBV4-3 to TRBJ1-5, with unresolved D. The V and J ends lost 0 bases and 4 bases respectively, with 13 bases between them. CDR1 LGHNA and CDR2 YSLEER come from the germline V gene. The CDR3 consists of 16 residues. CDR3 loop: CASSQDYWSENQPQHF. CDR3 sequence (DNA): TGCGCCAGCAGCCAAGATTATTGGTCAGAAAATCAGCCCCAGCATTTT.

This clone was recorded only once. V gene TRBV12-3 or TRBV12-4 combines with J gene TRBJ1-2, with D possibly being TRBD1 (6 bases). The CDR3 spans 13 residues. V was shortened by 5 bases and J by 5 bases, with 12 bases between the two germline ends. For the CDR3, the DNA is TGTGCCAGCAGTACCGGGACAACGTATGGCTACACCTTC. Translating gives CASSTGTTYGYTF.

V gene TRBV30 combines with J gene TRBJ1-1; D is unclear. The V end was cut by 4 bases, the J end by 4 bases, with 10 bases between. There are 12 residues in the CDR3. Germline V gene lookup returns CDR1 GTSNPN and CDR2 SVGIG (reference sequence). The DNA of the CDR3 is TGTGCCTGGAAGGGAGGGTCCACTGAAGCTTTCTTT. Translating gives CAWKGGSTEAFF. Combining the CDR3 with reference TRBV30 and TRBJ1-1 gives the whole variable domain SQTIHQWPATLVQPVGSPLSLECTVEGTSNPNLYWYRQAAGRGLQLLFYSVGIGQISSEVPQNLSASRPQDRQFILSSKKLLLSDSGFYLCAWKGGSTEAFFGQGTRLTVV.

This rearrangement joins TRBV29-1 to TRBJ2-1; D might be TRBD1 (5 bases). The germline gives CDR1 SQVTM, CDR2 ANQGSEA. The CDR3 has 14 amino acids. V was pared by 6 bases and J by 1 base, with 13 bases between. The CDR3 is CSVTKGKSYNEQFF. In DNA, the CDR3 is TGCAGCGTCACCAAGGGGAAGTCCTACAATGAGCAGTTCTTC.

This clone was detected only once. V gene TRBV5-1 combines with J gene TRBJ2-3; a weak D match, TRBD1 (6 bases). CDR3 length: 14 residues. Germline CDR1 and CDR2: SGHRS and YFSETQ. V lost 1 base and J lost 2, with 8 bases in between. The CDR3 loop is CASSLRDTTDTQYF. Here the CDR3 DNA reads TGCGCCAGCAGCTTGCGGGACACCACAGATACGCAGTATTTT.

This clone is a singleton in its sample. The J gene is TRBJ2-3, the V gene TRBV5-1; 7 nucleotides align to TRBD2. The germline V gene has CDR1 SGHRS and CDR2 YFSETQ. J gave up 3 bases and V 0 bases, and 4 bases lay outside the gene matches. The CDR3 loop spans 15 amino acids. CDR3 in amino acids: CASSLGAGRTDTQYF. DNA for the CDR3: TGCGCCAGCAGCTTGGGAGCGGGAAGGACAGATACGCAGTATTTT.

The CDR3 spells CASSPGAGRGDTEAFF. CDR3 DNA sequence: TGTGCCAGCAGCCCCGGGGCTGGGAGGGGGGACACTGAAGCTTTCTTT. V usage is TRBV7-2 and J usage is TRBJ1-1; the D gene is possibly TRBD1 (6 bases). Germline CDR1 and CDR2: SGHTA and FQGNSA. This CDR3 region has 16 residues. The V and J ends lost 5 bases and 3 bases respectively, with 19 bases between them.

The chain recombines TRBV19 with TRBJ1-1, with D possibly matching TRBD1 (6 bases). Germline V lookup: CDR1 LNHDA, CDR2 SQIVND (reference sequence). This CDR3 has 13 amino acids. With 4 bases removed from V and 5 bases from J, the gap between germline ends came to 11 bases. CDR3 DNA: TGTGCCAGTAGTAACAGGGATCGGACTGAAGCTTTCTTT. It encodes CASSNRDRTEAFF.

This chain uses TRBV11-3 with TRBJ2-3; 7 nucleotides line up with TRBD2. The V segment lost 4 bases and the J segment 1 base; nucleotides outside the gene matches: 11. The CDR3 covers 17 residues. CDR1 SGHNT and CDR2 YENEEA come from the germline V gene. The CDR3 region has the DNA TGTGCCAGCAGCTCCCGGGGCGGGGCGGGAGGCACAGATACGCAGTATTTT. Translated: CASSSRGGAGGTDTQYF.

V is TRBV5-1 and J is TRBJ1-6; D unresolved. Germline lookup yields CDR1 SGHRS and CDR2 YFSETQ. The CDR3 has 13 residues. Deletions cut 1 base from V and 7 bases from J, with 6 bases between. The CDR3 reads CASSLYTNSPLHF. CDR3 coding DNA: TGCGCCAGCAGCTTGTACACCAATTCACCCCTCCACTTT.

The chain employs TRBV7-9 and TRBJ1-1, with D possibly TRBD1 on 6 matching bases. Germline CDR1 and CDR2: SEHNR and FQNEAQ (reference sequence). Trimming stripped 0 bases from V and 1 base from J, with 6 bases between. The CDR3 is made up of 14 amino acids. The CDR3 DNA reads TGTGCCAGCAGCTTAGCAGGGGGGAACACTGAAGCTTTCTTT. Its protein is CASSLAGGNTEAFF. The full variable domain, in which reference TRBV7-9 and TRBJ1-1 provide the parts outside the CDR3, is DTGVSQNPRHKITKRGQNVTFRCDPISEHNRLYWYRQTLGQGPEFLTYFQNEAQLEKSRLLSDRFSAERPKGSFSTLEIQRTEQGDSAMYLCASSLAGGNTEAFFGQGTRLTVV.

This clone was seen a handful of times. This sequence joins TRBV3-1 (or the pseudogene TRBV3-2) and TRBJ2-2; D not certain. V lost 4 bases and J lost 8, with 5 bases in between. The length of the CDR3 is 11 residues. CDR1 is LGHDT, CDR2 YNNKEL, per germline (reference sequence). In DNA form, the CDR3 reads TGTGCCAGCAGCCGCACAGGGGAGCTGTTTTTT. Translating gives CASSRTGELFF.

This chain uses TRBV10-2 with TRBJ2-1; D is undetermined. The CDR3 loop spans 14 amino acids. The V end was cut by 1 base, the J end by 7 bases, with 11 bases between. Germline CDR1 reads WSHSY; CDR2 reads SAAADI. Here the CDR3 DNA reads TGCGCCAGCAGTGAGTTTGGAGCTCCTAATGAGCAGTTCTTC. Amino acid sequence: CASSEFGAPNEQFF.

This rearrangement joins TRBV2 to TRBJ2-7; 8 bases align to TRBD1. The CDR3 contains 15 residues. Per germline, CDR1 SNHLY and CDR2 FYNNEI. J gave up 0 bases and V 5 bases, and 6 bases lay outside the gene matches. The CDR3 region is CASSLGQGTSYEQYF. CDR3 coding DNA: TGTGCCAGCAGTCTAGGACAGGGAACCTCCTACGAGCAGTACTTC.

This chain uses TRBV6-5 with TRBJ2-4, with D uncertain. The CDR3 loop spans 13 amino acids. The V and J ends lost 6 bases and 7 bases respectively, with 13 bases between them. Looked up from germline, CDR1 is MNHEY and CDR2 is SVGAGI. CDR3: CASSPSGGNIQYF. DNA for the CDR3: TGTGCCAGCAGCCCATCGGGTGGGAACATTCAGTACTTC.

V usage is TRBV4-1 and J usage is TRBJ2-7; 8 bases map to TRBD2. V was pared by 0 bases and J by 9 bases, with 4 bases of the junction left unmatched. Germline-derived CDR1 and CDR2 are MGHRA and YSYEKL. The CDR3 consists of 13 residues. The chain's CDR3 is CASSQDPTSGQYF. CDR3 nucleotides: TGCGCCAGCAGCCAAGATCCAACTAGCGGGCAGTACTTC.

The rearrangement links TRBV7-3 to TRBJ1-1, with a weak D call TRBD1 (5 bases). This CDR3 region has 12 residues. Trimming pared 1 base from V and 7 bases from J, leaving 7 bases between. Germline V CDR1 and CDR2: SGHTA, FQGTGA. The CDR3 coding sequence is TGTGCCAGCAGCTTAAGGGGGGGTGAAGCTTTCTTT. Translating it yields CASSLRGGEAFF.

The V and J genes are TRBV4-3 and TRBJ1-2; no firm D call. The V and J ends lost 1 base and 1 base respectively, with 10 bases between them. CDR3 length: 15 residues. Germline lookup yields CDR1 LGHNA and CDR2 YSLEER. CDR3 DNA: TGCGCCAGCAGCCAAGTATTGGGAGTTAACTATGGCTACACCTTC. Its protein product is CASSQVLGVNYGYTF.

The chain carries TRBV11-2 and TRBJ2-3; TRBD2 aligns across 7 bases. Germline V CDR1 and CDR2: SGHAT, FQNNGV. The length of the CDR3 is 16 residues. Unmatched junction bases numbered 7, after V lost 0 bases and J lost 4 bases. The CDR3 is CASSLEGGLRADTQYF. The CDR3 DNA follows: TGTGCCAGCAGCTTAGAGGGGGGACTAAGGGCAGATACGCAGTATTTT.

This chain joins TRBV4-1 and TRBJ2-3, with TRBD2 matching over 9 bases. J lost 1 base, V lost 0 bases, and 11 bases had no gene match. The CDR3 extends over 19 amino acids. CDR1 and CDR2 (germline): MGHRA, YSYEKL. In DNA, the CDR3 is TGCGCCAGCAGCCAAGATAGAAGCCGGGCGGGAGGGGGCACAGATACGCAGTATTTT. It is translated as CASSQDRSRAGGGTDTQYF.

CDR3 loop: CASSSRTSDSYEQYF. CDR3 nucleotide sequence: TGTGCCAGCAGCTCCCGGACTAGCGACTCCTACGAGCAGTACTTC. The chain carries TRBV12-1 and TRBJ2-7; the DNA was not compared with TRBD2, the D call given in the table. TRBV12-1 is recorded as a pseudogene. This CDR3 has 15 amino acids.

The V gene is TRBV7-3, the J gene TRBJ2-7; D remains unclear. V was shortened by 3 bases and J by 3 bases, with 15 bases between the two germline ends. The CDR3 loop spans 15 amino acids. Germline V gene data show CDR1 as SGHTA and CDR2 as FQGTGA. CDR3: CASSLSAVGRYEQYF. DNA for the CDR3: TGTGCCAGCAGCTTGTCCGCAGTTGGGCGCTACGAGCAGTACTTC. Looking up the rest from reference TRBV7-3 and TRBJ2-7 gives the full variable domain: GAGVSQTPSNKVTEKGKYVELRCDPISGHTALYWYRQSLGQGPEFLIYFQGTGAADDSGLPNDRFFAVRPEGSVSTLKIQRTERGDSAVYLCASSLSAVGRYEQYFGPGTRLTVT.

V is TRBV9 and J is TRBJ1-1; no definite D call. V shed 2 bases and J shed 11 bases, with 19 bases lying between them. This CDR3 is built from 14 residues. Per the germline V gene, CDR1 is SGDLS and CDR2 is YYNGEE. In DNA, the CDR3 is TGTGCCAGCAGCGTCCGGGATATTTCCCCTGGCGCTTTCTTT. Protein: CASSVRDISPGAFF.

V is TRBV28 and J is TRBJ1-5; D might be TRBD1 (5 bases). CDR3 length: 16 residues. V was pared by 6 bases and J by 0 bases, with 15 bases between. Germline V lookup: CDR1 MDHEN, CDR2 SYDVKM. CDR3 DNA sequence: TGTGCCAGCAGAACAGCCCAGGGTTATAGCAATCAGCCCCAGCATTTT. This sequence encodes CASRTAQGYSNQPQHF.